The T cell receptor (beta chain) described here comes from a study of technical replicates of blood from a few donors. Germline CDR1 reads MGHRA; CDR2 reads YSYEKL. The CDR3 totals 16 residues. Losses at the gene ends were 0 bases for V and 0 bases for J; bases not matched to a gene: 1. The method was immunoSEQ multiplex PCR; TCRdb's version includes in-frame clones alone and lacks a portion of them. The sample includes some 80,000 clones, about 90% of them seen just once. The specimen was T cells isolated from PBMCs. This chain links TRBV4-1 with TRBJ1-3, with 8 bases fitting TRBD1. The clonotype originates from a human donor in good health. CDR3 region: CASSQEQGGSGNTIYF. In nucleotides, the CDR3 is TGCGCCAGCAGCCAAGAACAGGGGGGCTCTGGAAACACCATATATTTT.